The present entry profiles one T cell receptor beta chain with its context. The table lists this clone with a count of one. The antigen it recognizes is unknown. No base-level quality is on record; no much larger clone is a single base apart. The record originates from a study of cytomegalovirus exposure and HLA in healthy donors (dated by TCRdb to 2017 to 2019). Looking at the study overall: The 500 to 800 repertoires of the first cohort and the roughly 110 validation repertoires were produced on the same platform, according to a later analysis. The study was designed to test whether signatures of past pathogen exposure could be identified by cataloging public T cell receptors. A separate validation cohort of 100 to 150 different subjects was used in addition to the approximately 610-subject first cohort. To predict cytomegalovirus infection status, the study brought together high-throughput TCR immunosequencing, statistical association of individual TCRs with disease status, and machine learning. General conclusions and limits of the study: Cytomegalovirus status was reported to be diagnosed by the classifier with high specificity and sensitivity in both the original and validation cohorts. Most TCR sequences were seen in very few donors, while some public TCRs were found in many individuals. The authors suggested that the approach could potentially be extended to other disease states and immunological phenotypes. The study gave a list of some 150 TCR beta chains associated with cytomegalovirus. In vitro tests confirmed that a few of the cytomegalovirus-associated TCR beta chains recognize cytomegalovirus antigens. A later analysis lacked HLA typing for the validation cohort, so it scored co-occurrence in that cohort across all 130 or so repertoires. A later analysis found that TCRs clustered in the first cohort also tended to co-occur in the 120 validation repertoires, with 90% to 95% of cluster scores above 0.

Library generation was performed with the immunoSEQ multiplex PCR assay. As for the original processing: A statistical classification framework was built for diagnosing cytomegalovirus status from the catalog of TCR beta chain sequences. This is the immuneACCESS table as TCRdb keeps it, with only in-frame sequences that have V and J called. A part of the clones is gone; compared with another copy, unresolved V genes explain less than half, and the rest is unexplained. V, J and clone size reflect that table, while D and trimming were determined from the DNA. This sample comprises some 120,000 clones, roughly 90% of them detected only once. 1.5% to 2% of the sample is held by the ten biggest clonotypes. The donors belonged to the validation cohort of about 120 subjects, which was separate from the 666-subject first cohort. V and J lose 2 bases and 2 bases, and a span of 13 bases separates them. The germline V gene encodes CDR1 SEHNR and CDR2 FQNEAQ (reference sequence). The CDR3 runs 15 residues from the cysteine to the phenylalanine. The retained sequence is limited to the CDR3, 45 bases, with the frame set at the first base.

Rearrangement joined TRBV7-9 to TRBJ2-7; the D segment could be TRBD2, given 5 matching bases. This clonotype was sampled from a young woman in good health and CMV-seronegative. Sequenced: PBMCs. The nucleotides read TGTGCCAGCAGCTTAAGCACCGGGAAAGCCTACGAGCAGTACTTC. Its translation reads: CASSLSTGKAYEQYF.